The clone carrying this T cell receptor beta chain was detected many times. The CDR3 is made up of 14 amino acids. The junction had 2 bases not matched to a gene; V was cut back by 4 bases and J by 1 base. Germline values: CDR1 SGHTA, CDR2 FQGTGA. TCRdb reanalysed the RT-PCR reads using MiXCR and keeps one entry per CDR3 protein. The table records about a million distinct CDR3 sequences, roughly 18% of them present only once. The data derive from a study of patients and donors after allogeneic stem cell transplantation. The origin of this receptor is a human donor who was either an allogeneic HSCT recipient or a stem cell or donor lymphocyte infusion donor (not recorded which). It is not recorded whose cells these are; they may come from a transplant donor. Sequencing was performed on blood, either unsorted or a sorted T cell fraction (not recorded which). V is TRBV7-3 and J is TRBJ2-3; 7 bases match TRBD2. The CDR3 reads CASSSAGGTDTQYF. Written as DNA, the CDR3 is TGTGCCAGCAGCTCGGCGGGAGGCACAGATACGCAGTATTTT.